This T cell receptor beta chain was observed in a study of breast tumors, draining lymph nodes, adjacent tissues. Whole-study findings and limits: Compared with lymph nodes, tumors were less diverse; compared with nontumor tissue, more.

The CDR3 length is 13 residues. V lost 3 bases, J lost 4 bases, and 13 bases lay in between. Germline lookup yields CDR1 DFQATT and CDR2 SNEGSKA (reference sequence). The lymph nodes were axillary draining lymph nodes from breast cancer patients. This clonotype occurred many times. Antigen specificity is unknown. TCRdb called the multiplex PCR reads again in MiXCR, with one record for every CDR3 protein. The repertoire consists of some 83,000 distinct CDR3 sequences, with roughly a fifth occurring once and the leading ten covering about 2.2%. This sequence joins TRBV20-1 and TRBJ2-7, with D possibly TRBD1 on 5 matching bases. The sequenced material came from axillary lymph node tissue. The sequence was collected from a female donor with breast cancer. Some clones in this sample may be carry-over from other donors' samples. The CDR3 coding sequence is TGCAGTGCTAGCTTCAGGGCCGGGTACGAGCAGTACTTC. Translated, it gives CSASFRAGYEQYF.